These 13 T cell receptor beta chains were sequenced from one sample in a study of human thymus T cells. The repertoire was sequenced with immunoSEQ multiplex PCR; TCRdb's copy has only in-frame clones and lacks some. The sample lists about 78,000 clones, approximately 96% seen once, with approximately 0.03% in the top ten. The thymus tissue came from resections taken during corrective heart surgery. Sequenced material: thymus tissue. These receptors all stem from a boy younger than two with a congenital heart defect but otherwise immunologically healthy.

This chain joins TRBV18 and TRBJ1-4; D is possibly TRBD1 (5 bases). The CDR3 is 17 amino acids. V lost 1 base, J lost 0 bases, and 12 bases lay in between. CDR1 KGHSH and CDR2 LQKENI come from the germline V gene. The CDR3 protein is CASSPLRQRATNEKLFF. The CDR3 nucleotides read TGTGCCAGCTCACCACTCCGACAGCGAGCAACTAATGAAAAACTGTTTTTT.

The chain couples TRBV6-4 to TRBJ2-2; tentatively, D is TRBD1 or TRBD2 (5 bases each). This CDR3 region has 22 residues. Trimming took 2 bases from V and 3 from J, leaving 31 bases between them. Germline V gives CDR1 MRHNA, CDR2 SNTAGT. The CDR3 region has the DNA TGTGCCAGCAGTGACAAAGTGGGGGTGGGCCAGGATTGTAAGGAATACACCGGGGAGCTGTTTTTT. Amino acid sequence: CASSDKVGVGQDCKEYTGELFF.

The rearrangement joins TRBV5-6 to TRBJ2-3; a weak D match, TRBD2 (6 bases). This CDR3 is built from 17 residues. V dropped 1 base and J dropped 3 bases, with 18 bases sitting between them. Germline-derived CDR1 and CDR2 are SGHDT and YYEEEE. DNA of the CDR3: TGTGCCAGCAGCTTGTTTTTATCGGGAGCGGTAACAGATACGCAGTATTTT. It yields the protein CASSLFLSGAVTDTQYF.

The chain is built from TRBV19 and TRBJ2-7; no firm D call. The V end was cut by 3 bases, the J end by 3 bases, with 9 bases between. Germline CDR1 reads LNHDA; CDR2 reads SQIVND (reference sequence). This CDR3 is 13 amino acids long. The CDR3 nucleotides read TGTGCCAGTAGTATCGCACTCCTCTACGAGCAGTACTTC. Translating gives CASSIALLYEQYF.

The rearrangement joins TRBV19 to TRBJ2-1; D is uncertain. The germline V and J ends were trimmed by 3 bases and 0 bases, with 15 bases remaining between them. The CDR3 has 17 residues. CDR1 LNHDA and CDR2 SQIVND come from the germline V gene (reference sequence). This CDR3 is CASSIGLPGVSYNEQFF. As DNA, the CDR3 is TGTGCCAGTAGTATCGGGCTTCCAGGAGTCTCCTACAATGAGCAGTTCTTC.

This chain links TRBV28 with TRBJ1-1; D call uncertain. CDR1 and CDR2 from the germline V gene are MDHEN and SYDVKM. V was pared by 6 bases and J by 1 base, with 21 bases between. CDR3 length equals 17 residues. In DNA form, the CDR3 reads TGTGCCAGCAGCCCAACCGGGAGATCCTTCAGGAACACTGAAGCTTTCTTT. It translates to CASSPTGRSFRNTEAFF.

This clone was picked up one time. V is TRBV11-2 and J is TRBJ1-1, with 7 bases lining up with TRBD1. The CDR3 has 14 amino acids. After removal of 5 bases from V and 0 bases from J, the junction contained 3 bases not matched to a gene. The V gene's germline CDR1 is SGHAT and CDR2 FQNNGV. CDR3 in amino acids: CASSPGQLNTEAFF. The DNA of the CDR3 is TGTGCCAGCAGCCCGGGACAGCTGAACACTGAAGCTTTCTTT.

The chain combines TRBV9 with TRBJ2-1; D not certain. This CDR3 is built from 14 residues. Germline CDR1 is SGDLS and CDR2 is YYNGEE. Trimming removed 6 bases at V and 4 bases at J, with 14 bases between. CDR3 in DNA: TGTGCCAGCACCTCCTCGACTGTGTACAATGAGCAGTTCTTC. Protein sequence: CASTSSTVYNEQFF.

This rearrangement joins TRBV5-5 to TRBJ1-2; no clear D. This CDR3 has 16 amino acids. Germline V lookup: CDR1 SGHKS, CDR2 YYEKEE (reference sequence). Trimming removed 4 bases at V and 0 bases at J, with 16 bases between. CDR3 residues: CASSPSRPATNYGYTF. The CDR3 region has the DNA TGTGCCAGCAGCCCGAGCCGACCAGCTACTAACTATGGCTACACCTTC.

The gene calls are TRBV5-6 and TRBJ2-1; tentatively, D is TRBD1 (6 bases). The CDR3 length is 15 residues. CDR1 SGHDT and CDR2 YYEEEE come from the germline V gene. The ends were cut back, 0 bases at V and 8 bases at J, with 15 bases in the middle. The CDR3 DNA reads as TGTGCCAGCAGCTTGGGTTTAACAGGGCCTCATGAGCAGTTCTTC. It is translated as CASSLGLTGPHEQFF.

CDR3 nucleotides: TGCGCCAGCAGCCAAGGTTCGGGGTTATGGGAAAAACTGTTTTTT. Protein sequence: CASSQGSGLWEKLFF. This chain connects TRBV4-1 to TRBJ1-4; no clear D gene. Trimming removed 1 base from V and 8 bases from J, with 14 bases in between. There are 15 residues in the CDR3. Germline-derived CDR1 and CDR2 are MGHRA and YSYEKL.

The chain couples TRBV5-6 to TRBJ2-1; 7 bases are a match to TRBD1. There are 14 residues in the CDR3. Losses at the gene ends were 5 bases for V and 1 base for J; bases not matched to a gene: 3. Germline CDR1 and CDR2: SGHDT and YYEEEE. The CDR3 DNA reads TGTGCCAGCAGGACAGGGCGATCCTACAATGAGCAGTTCTTC. Translated, it gives CASRTGRSYNEQFF.

This clone was recorded once. The chain couples TRBV7-7 to TRBJ2-5; 12 bases match TRBD2. The germline CDR1 and CDR2 sequences are SSHAT and FNYEAQ (reference sequence). Germline trimming cut 3 bases from V and 4 bases from J; bases unmatched to any gene: 3. The CDR3 is 15 residues long. The CDR3 DNA sequence: TGTGCCAGCAGCTTCAGACTAGCGGGGGTAGAGACCCAGTACTTC. Protein product: CASSFRLAGVETQYF.